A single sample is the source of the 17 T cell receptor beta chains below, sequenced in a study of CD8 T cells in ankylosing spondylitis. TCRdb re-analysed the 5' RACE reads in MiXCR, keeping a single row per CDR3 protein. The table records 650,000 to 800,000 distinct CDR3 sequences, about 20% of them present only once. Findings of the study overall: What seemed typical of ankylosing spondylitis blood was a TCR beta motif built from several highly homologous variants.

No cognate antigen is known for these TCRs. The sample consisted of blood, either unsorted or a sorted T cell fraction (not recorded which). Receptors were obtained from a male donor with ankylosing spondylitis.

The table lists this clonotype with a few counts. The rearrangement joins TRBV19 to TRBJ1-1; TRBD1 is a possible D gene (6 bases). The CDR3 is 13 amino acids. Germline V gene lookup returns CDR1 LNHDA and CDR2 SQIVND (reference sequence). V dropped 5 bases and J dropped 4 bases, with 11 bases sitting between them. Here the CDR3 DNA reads TGTGCCAGTAGTGCCCCAGGGGTCACTGAAGCTTTCTTT. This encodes CASSAPGVTEAFF.

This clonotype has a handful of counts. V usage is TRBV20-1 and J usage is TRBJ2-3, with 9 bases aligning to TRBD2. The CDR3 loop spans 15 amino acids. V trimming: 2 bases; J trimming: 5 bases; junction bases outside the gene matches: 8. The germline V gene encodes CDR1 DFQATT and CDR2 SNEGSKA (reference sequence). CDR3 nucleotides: TGCAGTGCTAGACCGGGACTAGCTCCCCTAGATACGCAGTATTTT. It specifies CSARPGLAPLDTQYF.

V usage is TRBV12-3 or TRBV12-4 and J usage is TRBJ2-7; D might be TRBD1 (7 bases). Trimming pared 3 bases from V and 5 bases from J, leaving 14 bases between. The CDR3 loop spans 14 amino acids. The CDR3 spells CASSFGQGGHEQYF. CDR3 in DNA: TGTGCCAGCAGTTTTGGGCAGGGGGGCCACGAGCAGTACTTC.

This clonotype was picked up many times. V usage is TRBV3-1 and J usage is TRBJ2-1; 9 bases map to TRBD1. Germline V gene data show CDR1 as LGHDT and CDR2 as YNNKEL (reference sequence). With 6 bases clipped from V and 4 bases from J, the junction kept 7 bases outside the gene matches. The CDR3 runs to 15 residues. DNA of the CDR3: TGTGCCAGCAGGTATGGGACAGGGATGTACAATGAGCAGTTCTTC. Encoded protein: CASRYGTGMYNEQFF.

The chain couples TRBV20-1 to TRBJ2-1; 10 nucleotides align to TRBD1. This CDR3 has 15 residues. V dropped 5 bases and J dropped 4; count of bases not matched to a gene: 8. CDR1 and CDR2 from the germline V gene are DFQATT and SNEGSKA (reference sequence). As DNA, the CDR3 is TGCAGTGCTCCAGATCCGGGACAGGGGTACAATGAGCAGTTCTTC. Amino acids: CSAPDPGQGYNEQFF.

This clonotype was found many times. CDR3 nucleotide sequence: TGTGCCAGCAGGACCACAGATACGCAGTATTTT. Its protein is CASRTTDTQYF. The rearrangement links TRBV12-3 or TRBV12-4 to TRBJ2-3; D unclear. The CDR3 length is 11 residues. V was shortened by 6 bases and J by 2 bases, with 3 bases between the two germline ends.

Here the CDR3 reads CAISVGAMNTEAFF. CDR3 DNA: TGTGCCATCAGTGTGGGGGCCATGAACACTGAAGCTTTCTTT. The J gene is TRBJ1-1, the V gene TRBV10-3, with D possibly TRBD1 on 6 matching bases. This CDR3 region has 14 residues. The V gene lost 4 bases and the J gene lost 0 bases, with 9 bases spanning the gap. In germline, CDR1 is ENHRY, CDR2 SYGVKD.

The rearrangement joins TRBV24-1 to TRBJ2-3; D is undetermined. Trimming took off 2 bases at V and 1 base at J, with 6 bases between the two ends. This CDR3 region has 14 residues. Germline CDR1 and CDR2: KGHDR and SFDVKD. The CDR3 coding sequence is TGTGCCACCAGTGATTCCACCGGCACAGATACGCAGTATTTT. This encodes CATSDSTGTDTQYF.

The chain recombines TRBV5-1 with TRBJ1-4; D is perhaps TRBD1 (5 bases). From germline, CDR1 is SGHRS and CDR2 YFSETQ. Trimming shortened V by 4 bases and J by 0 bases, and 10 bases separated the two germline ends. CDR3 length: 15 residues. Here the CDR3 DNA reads TGCGCCAGCAGCACGGGGGGACCAACTAATGAAAAACTGTTTTTT. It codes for CASSTGGPTNEKLFF.

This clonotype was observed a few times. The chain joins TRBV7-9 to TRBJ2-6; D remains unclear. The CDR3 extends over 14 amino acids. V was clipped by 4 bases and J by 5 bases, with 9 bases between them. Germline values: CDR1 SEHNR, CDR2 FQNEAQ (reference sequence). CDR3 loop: CASSSYLRANVLTF. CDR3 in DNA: TGTGCCAGCAGCTCCTATCTGCGGGCCAACGTCCTGACTTTC.

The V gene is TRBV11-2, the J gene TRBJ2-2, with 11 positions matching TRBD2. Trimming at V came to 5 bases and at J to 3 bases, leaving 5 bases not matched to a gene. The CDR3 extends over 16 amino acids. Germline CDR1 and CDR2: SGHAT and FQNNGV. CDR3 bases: TGTGCCAGCAGCAGCTTACTAGCGGGGGACACCGGGGAGCTGTTTTTT. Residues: CASSSLLAGDTGELFF. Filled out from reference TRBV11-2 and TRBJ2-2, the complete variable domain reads EAGVAQSPRYKIIEKRQSVAFWCNPISGHATLYWYQQILGQGPKLLIQFQNNGVVDDSQLPKDRFSAERLKGVDSTLKIQPAKLEDSAVYLCASSSLLAGDTGELFFGEGSRLTVL.

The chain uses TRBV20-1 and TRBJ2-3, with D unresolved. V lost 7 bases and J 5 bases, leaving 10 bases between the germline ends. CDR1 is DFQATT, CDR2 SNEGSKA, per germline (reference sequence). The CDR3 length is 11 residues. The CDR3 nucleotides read TGCAGTGTTCGCCCTAAAGATACGCAGTATTTT. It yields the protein CSVRPKDTQYF.

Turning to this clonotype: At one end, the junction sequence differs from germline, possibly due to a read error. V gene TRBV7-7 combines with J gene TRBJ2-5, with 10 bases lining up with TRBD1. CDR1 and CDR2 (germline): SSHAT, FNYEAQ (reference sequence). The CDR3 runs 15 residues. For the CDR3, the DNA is TGTGCTAGCAGCCCCGGGACAGGGGAGCAAGAGACCCAGTACTTC. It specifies CASSPGTGEQETQYF.

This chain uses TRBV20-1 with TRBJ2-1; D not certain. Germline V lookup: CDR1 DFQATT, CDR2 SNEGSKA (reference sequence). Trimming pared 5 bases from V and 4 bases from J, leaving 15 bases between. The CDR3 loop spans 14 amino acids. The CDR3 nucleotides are TGCAGTGCTCACACTCAAACTCGTTACAATGAGCAGTTCTTC. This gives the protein CSAHTQTRYNEQFF.

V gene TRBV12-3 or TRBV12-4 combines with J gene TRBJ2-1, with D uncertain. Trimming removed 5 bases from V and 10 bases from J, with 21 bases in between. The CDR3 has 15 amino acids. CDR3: CASSPPEVEFGEQFF. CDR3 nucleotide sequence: TGTGCCAGCAGTCCCCCTGAGGTTGAGTTTGGGGAGCAGTTCTTC.

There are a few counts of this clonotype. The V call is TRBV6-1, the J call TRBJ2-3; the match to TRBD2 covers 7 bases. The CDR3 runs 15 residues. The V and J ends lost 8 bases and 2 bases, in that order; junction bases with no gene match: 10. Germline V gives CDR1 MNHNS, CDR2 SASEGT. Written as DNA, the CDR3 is TGTGCCAGCTCTTCGCTGGGACTATCCACAGATACGCAGTATTTT. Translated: CASSSLGLSTDTQYF.

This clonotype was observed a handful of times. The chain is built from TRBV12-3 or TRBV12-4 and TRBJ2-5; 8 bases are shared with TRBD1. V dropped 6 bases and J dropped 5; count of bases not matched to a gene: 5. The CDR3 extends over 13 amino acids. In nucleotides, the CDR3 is TGTGCCAGCAGACGAGACAGGGGTGAGACCCAGTACTTC. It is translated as CASRRDRGETQYF.